The clone carrying this T cell receptor (beta chain) came up a few times. Its antigen is undetermined. The sample is drawn from a study of post-analysis software for immune sequencing data. Study-wide context: Included among the disease courses, which were recorded for the cohort, were relapsing-remitting, secondary progressive and progressive-relapsing multiple sclerosis.

With 4 bases clipped from V and 6 bases from J, the junction kept 15 bases outside the gene matches. The CDR3 is made up of 18 amino acids. Study results and limitations: Co-batched samples clustered tightly together by F measure. Compared against controls, patients with multiple sclerosis displayed significantly lower normalized Chao1 diversity. Patients carried several TRBV segments more frequently than controls did, and TRBV5-6, TRBV5-1 and TRBV20-1 were among them.

Unique molecular identifiers tagged the TCR beta cDNA libraries. Researchers reported 400,000 to 550,000 cDNA molecules coming from roughly 0.93 to 9.6 million T cells. One entry per CDR3 protein results from TCRdb running MiXCR on the PCR reads. The data hold 380,000 or so distinct CDR3 sequences, with roughly 30% observed a single time. V is TRBV12-3 or TRBV12-4 and J is TRBJ2-1; 10 nucleotides match TRBD2. Sequencing used blood. This clonotype was sampled from a girl aged 10-17 years with multiple sclerosis. This CDR3 is CASSSPRVSGTSANEQFF. The CDR3 region has the DNA TGTGCCAGCAGTTCGCCCCGGGTCTCCGGGACTAGCGCCAATGAGCAGTTCTTC.